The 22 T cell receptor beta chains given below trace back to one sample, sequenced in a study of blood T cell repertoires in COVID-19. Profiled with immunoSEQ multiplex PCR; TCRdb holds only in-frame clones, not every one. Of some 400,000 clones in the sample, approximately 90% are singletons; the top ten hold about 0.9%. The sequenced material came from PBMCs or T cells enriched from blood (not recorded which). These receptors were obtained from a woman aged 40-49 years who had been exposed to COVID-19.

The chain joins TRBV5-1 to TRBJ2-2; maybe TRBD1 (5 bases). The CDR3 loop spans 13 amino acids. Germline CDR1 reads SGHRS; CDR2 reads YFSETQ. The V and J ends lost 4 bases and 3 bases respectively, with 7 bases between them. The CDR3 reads CASSQGYTGELFF. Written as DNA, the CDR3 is TGCGCCAGCAGCCAGGGCTACACCGGGGAGCTGTTTTTT. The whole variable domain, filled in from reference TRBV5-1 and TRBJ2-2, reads KAGVTQTPRYLIKTRGQQVTLSCSPISGHRSVSWYQQTPGQGLQFLFEYFSETQRNKGNFPGRFSGRQFSNSRSEMNVSTLELGDSALYLCASSQGYTGELFFGEGSRLTVL.

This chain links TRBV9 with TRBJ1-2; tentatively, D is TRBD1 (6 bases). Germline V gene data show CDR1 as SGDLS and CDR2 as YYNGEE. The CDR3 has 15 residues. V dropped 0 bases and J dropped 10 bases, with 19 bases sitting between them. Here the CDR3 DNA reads TGTGCCAGCAGCGTAGGGGACGGGCAGGGGCAACTCTACACCTTC. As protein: CASSVGDGQGQLYTF.

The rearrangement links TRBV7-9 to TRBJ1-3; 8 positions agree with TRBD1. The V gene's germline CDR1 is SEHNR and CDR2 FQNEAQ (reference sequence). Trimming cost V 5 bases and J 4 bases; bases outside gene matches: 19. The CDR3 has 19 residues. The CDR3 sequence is CASSTPGQASEGYGNTIYF. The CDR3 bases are TGTGCCAGCAGCACACCGGGACAGGCTAGCGAAGGCTACGGAAACACCATATATTTT.

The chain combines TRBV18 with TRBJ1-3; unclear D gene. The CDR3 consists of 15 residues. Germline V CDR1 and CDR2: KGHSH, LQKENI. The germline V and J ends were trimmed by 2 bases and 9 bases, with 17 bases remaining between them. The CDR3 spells CASSPAPFGEGTIYF. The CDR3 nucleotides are TGTGCCAGCTCACCAGCTCCTTTCGGGGAGGGCACCATATATTTT.

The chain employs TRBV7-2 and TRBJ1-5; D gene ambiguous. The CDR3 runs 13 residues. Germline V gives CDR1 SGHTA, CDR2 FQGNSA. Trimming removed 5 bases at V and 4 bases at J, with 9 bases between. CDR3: CASSLTPNQPQHF. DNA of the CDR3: TGTGCCAGCAGCCTGACACCGAATCAGCCCCAGCATTTT.

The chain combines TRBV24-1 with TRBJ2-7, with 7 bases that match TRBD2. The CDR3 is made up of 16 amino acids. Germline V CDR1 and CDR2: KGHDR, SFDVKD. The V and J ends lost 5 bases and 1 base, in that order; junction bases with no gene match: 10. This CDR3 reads CATSARLNSGSYEQYF. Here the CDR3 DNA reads TGTGCCACCAGTGCAAGGTTGAATAGCGGGTCCTACGAGCAGTACTTC.

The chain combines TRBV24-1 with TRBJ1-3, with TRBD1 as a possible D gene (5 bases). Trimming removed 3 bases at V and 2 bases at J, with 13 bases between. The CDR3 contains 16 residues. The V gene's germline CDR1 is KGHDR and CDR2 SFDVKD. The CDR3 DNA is TGTGCCACCAGTGATACCGACAGTGGACCTGGAAACACCATATATTTT. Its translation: CATSDTDSGPGNTIYF.

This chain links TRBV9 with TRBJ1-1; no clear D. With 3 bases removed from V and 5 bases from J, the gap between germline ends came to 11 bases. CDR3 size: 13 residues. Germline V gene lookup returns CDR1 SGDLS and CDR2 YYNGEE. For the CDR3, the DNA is TGTGCCAGCAGCGAATCATCGGGGACTGAAGCTTTCTTT. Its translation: CASSESSGTEAFF.

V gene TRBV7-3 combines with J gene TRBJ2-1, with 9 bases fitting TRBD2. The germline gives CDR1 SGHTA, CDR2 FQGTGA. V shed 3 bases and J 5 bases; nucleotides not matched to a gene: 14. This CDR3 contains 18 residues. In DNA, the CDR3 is TGTGCCAGCAGCTTCCACCCCCAGACTAGCGGAACGGACAATGAGCAGTTCTTC. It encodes CASSFHPQTSGTDNEQFF. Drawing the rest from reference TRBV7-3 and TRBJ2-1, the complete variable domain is GAGVSQTPSNKVTEKGKYVELRCDPISGHTALYWYRQSLGQGPEFLIYFQGTGAADDSGLPNDRFFAVRPEGSVSTLKIQRTERGDSAVYLCASSFHPQTSGTDNEQFFGPGTRLTVL.

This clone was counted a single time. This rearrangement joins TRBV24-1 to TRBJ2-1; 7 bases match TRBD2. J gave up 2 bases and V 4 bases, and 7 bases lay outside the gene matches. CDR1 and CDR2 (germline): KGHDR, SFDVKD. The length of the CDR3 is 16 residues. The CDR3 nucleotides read TGTGCCACCAGTGACGCGAAAGCGGGGCCCTACAATGAGCAGTTCTTC. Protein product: CATSDAKAGPYNEQFF.

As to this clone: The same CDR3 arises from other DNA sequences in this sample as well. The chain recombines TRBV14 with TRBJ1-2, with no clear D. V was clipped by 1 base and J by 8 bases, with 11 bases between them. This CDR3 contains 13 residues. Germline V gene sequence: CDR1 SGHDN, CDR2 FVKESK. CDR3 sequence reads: CASSQGGGYGYTF. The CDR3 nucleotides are TGTGCCAGCAGCCAAGGCGGTGGTTACGGCTACACCTTC.

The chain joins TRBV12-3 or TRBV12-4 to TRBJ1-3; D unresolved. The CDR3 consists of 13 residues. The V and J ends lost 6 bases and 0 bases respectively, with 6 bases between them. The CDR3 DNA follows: TGTGCCAGCAGCTCTTTCTCTGGAAACACCATATATTTT. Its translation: CASSSFSGNTIYF.

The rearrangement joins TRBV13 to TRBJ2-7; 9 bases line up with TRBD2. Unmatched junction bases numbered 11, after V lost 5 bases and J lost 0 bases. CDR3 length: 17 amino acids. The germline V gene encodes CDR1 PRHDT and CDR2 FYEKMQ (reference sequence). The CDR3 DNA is TGTGCCAGCAGCCCCCGGACCCTAGCGGGGATCTCCTACGAGCAGTACTTC. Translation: CASSPRTLAGISYEQYF.

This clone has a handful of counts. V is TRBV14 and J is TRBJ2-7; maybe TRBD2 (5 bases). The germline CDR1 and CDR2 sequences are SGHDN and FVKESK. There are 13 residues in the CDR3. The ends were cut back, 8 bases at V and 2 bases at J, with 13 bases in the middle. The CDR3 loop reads CASLLSGAYEQYF. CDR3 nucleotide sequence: TGTGCCAGCCTCCTTTCCGGGGCCTACGAGCAGTACTTC.

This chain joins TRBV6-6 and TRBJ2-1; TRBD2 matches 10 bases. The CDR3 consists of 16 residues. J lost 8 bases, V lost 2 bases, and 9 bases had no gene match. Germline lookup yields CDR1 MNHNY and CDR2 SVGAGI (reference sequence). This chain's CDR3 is CASSYIVAGTSDEQFF. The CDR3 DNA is TGTGCCAGCAGTTACATAGTGGCCGGGACTAGCGATGAGCAGTTCTTC.

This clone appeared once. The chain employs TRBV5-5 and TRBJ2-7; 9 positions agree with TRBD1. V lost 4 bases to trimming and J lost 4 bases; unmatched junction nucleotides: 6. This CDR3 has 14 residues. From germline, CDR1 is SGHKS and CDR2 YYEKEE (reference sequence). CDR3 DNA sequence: TGTGCCAGCAGCGTGGGACAGGGACCGTACGAGCAGTACTTC. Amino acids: CASSVGQGPYEQYF.

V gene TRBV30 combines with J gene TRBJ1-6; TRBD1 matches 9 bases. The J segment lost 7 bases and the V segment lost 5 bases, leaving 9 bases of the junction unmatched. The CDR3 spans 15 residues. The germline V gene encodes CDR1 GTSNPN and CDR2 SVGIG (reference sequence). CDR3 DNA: TGTGCCTGGGGACGCTTGACAGGGGGAAATTCACCCCTCCACTTT. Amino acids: CAWGRLTGGNSPLHF.

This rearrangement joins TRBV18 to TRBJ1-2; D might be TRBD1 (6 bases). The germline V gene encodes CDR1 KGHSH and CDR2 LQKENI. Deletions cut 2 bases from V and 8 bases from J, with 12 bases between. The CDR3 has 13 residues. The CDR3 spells CASSPARGGGYTF. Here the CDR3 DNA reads TGTGCCAGCTCACCAGCCAGGGGCGGCGGCTACACCTTC.

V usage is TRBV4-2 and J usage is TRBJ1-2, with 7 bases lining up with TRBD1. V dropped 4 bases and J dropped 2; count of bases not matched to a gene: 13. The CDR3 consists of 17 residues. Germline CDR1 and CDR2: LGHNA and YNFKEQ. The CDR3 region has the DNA TGTGCCAGCAGCCTAGGACCGGACAGGAGACACAACTATGGCTACACCTTC. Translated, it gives CASSLGPDRRHNYGYTF.

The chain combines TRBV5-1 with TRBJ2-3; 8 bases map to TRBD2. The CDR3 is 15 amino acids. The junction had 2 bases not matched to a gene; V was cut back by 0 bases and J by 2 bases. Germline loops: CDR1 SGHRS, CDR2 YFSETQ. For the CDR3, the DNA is TGCGCCAGCAGCTTGGGAGCGGGGGTCACAGATACGCAGTATTTT. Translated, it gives CASSLGAGVTDTQYF.

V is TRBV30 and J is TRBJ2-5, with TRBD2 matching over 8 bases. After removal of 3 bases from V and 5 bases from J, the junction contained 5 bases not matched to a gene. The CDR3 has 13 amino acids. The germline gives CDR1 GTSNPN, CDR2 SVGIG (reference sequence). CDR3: CAWSGGGRETQYF. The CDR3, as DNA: TGTGCCTGGAGCGGGGGGGGCCGGGAGACCCAGTACTTC.

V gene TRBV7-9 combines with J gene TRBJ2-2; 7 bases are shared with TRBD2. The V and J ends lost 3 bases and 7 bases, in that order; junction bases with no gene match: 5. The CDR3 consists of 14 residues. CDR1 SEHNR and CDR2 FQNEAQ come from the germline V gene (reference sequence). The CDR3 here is CASSFREAGGELFF. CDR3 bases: TGTGCCAGCAGCTTCCGGGAGGCAGGCGGGGAGCTGTTTTTT.